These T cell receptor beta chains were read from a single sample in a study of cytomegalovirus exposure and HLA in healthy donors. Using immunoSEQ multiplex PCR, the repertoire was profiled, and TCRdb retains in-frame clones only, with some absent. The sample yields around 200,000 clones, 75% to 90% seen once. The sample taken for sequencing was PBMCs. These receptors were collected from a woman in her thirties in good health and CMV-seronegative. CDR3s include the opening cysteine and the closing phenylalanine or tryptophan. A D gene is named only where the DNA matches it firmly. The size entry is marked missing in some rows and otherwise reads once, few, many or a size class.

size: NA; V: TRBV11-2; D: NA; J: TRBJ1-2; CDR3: CASSLARRVGGYTF; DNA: TGTGCCAGCAGCTTAGCCCGCAGGGTGGGTGGCTACACCTTC
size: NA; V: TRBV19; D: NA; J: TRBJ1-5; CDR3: CASSNPGLSNQPQHF; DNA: TGTGCCAGTAGTAATCCGGGACTTAGCAATCAGCCCCAGCATTTT
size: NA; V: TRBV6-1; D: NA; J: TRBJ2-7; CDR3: CASSPESPSYEQYF; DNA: TGTGCCAGCAGTCCCGAGAGCCCATCCTACGAGCAGTACTTC
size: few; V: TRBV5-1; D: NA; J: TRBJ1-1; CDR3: CASSLDVAEVFF; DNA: TGCGCCAGCAGCTTGGATGTGGCTGAAGTTTTCTTT
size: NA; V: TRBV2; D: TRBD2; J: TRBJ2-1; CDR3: CASSTGGRLDEQFF; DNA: TGTGCCAGCAGTACGGGGGGTCGTTTGGATGAGCAGTTCTTC
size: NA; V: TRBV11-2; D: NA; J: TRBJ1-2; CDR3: CASSLASGSIPYGYTF; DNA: TGTGCCAGCAGCTTAGCCTCAGGGTCCATCCCCTATGGCTACACCTTC
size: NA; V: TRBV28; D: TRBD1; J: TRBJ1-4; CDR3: CASTPGTGHEKLFF; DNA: TGTGCCAGCACCCCGGGGACAGGGCATGAAAAACTGTTTTTT
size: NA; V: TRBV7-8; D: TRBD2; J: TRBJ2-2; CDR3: CASSLVTGLAGGFRTGELFF; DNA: TGTGCCAGCAGCTTAGTGACTGGACTAGCGGGAGGGTTTCGGACCGGGGAGCTGTTTTTT
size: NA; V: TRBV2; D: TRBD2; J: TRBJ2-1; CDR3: CASRAGLAGGSNEQFF; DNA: TGTGCCAGCAGGGCAGGACTAGCGGGGGGGAGCAATGAGCAGTTCTTC
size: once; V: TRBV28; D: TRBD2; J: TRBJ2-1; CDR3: CASRSPPGLVIF; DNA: TGTGCCAGCAGATCCCCACCCGGACTAGTGATCTTC
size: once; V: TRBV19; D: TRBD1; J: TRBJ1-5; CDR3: CASSIETGYNQPQHF; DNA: TGTGCCAGTAGTATAGAGACAGGGTACAATCAGCCCCAGCATTTT
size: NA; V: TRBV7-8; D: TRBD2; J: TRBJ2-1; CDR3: CASSRQTNRDLVTSGRGEQFF; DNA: TGTGCCAGCAGCCGGCAGACGAACCGGGACTTAGTTACTAGCGGGAGGGGTGAGCAGTTCTTC
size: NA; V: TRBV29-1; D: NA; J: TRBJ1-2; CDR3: CSVRGTGHVGYTF; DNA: TGCAGCGTTAGAGGTACAGGGCATGTTGGCTACACCTTC
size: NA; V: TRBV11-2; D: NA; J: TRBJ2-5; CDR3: CASSLGPGQQETQYF; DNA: TGTGCCAGCAGCTTAGGTCCCGGACAGCAAGAGACCCAGTACTTC
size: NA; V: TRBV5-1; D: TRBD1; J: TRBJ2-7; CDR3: CASSLGQGFSYEQYF; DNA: TGCGCCAGCAGCTTGGGACAGGGATTCTCCTACGAGCAGTACTTC
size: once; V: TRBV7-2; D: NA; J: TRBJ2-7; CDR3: CASSPGRDNSYEQYF; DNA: TGTGCCAGCAGCCCAGGACGGGACAACTCCTACGAGCAGTACTTC
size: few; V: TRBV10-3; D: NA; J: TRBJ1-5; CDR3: CAISETEDQPQHF; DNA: TGTGCCATCAGTGAGACAGAAGATCAGCCCCAGCATTTT
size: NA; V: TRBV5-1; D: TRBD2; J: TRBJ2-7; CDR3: CASSLRLAGASYEQYF; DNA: TGCGCCAGCAGCTTGAGACTAGCGGGAGCTTCCTACGAGCAGTACTTC
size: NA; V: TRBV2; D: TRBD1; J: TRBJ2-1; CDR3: CASTTDRGLYNEQFF; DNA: TGTGCCAGCACCACGGACAGGGGGCTCTACAATGAGCAGTTCTTC
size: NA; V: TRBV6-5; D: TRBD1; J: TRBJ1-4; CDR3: CASSPLHRGGKLFF; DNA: TGTGCCAGCAGCCCCTTACACAGGGGGGGAAAACTGTTTTTT
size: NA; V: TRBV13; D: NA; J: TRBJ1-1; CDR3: CASSPWTAEAFF; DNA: TGTGCCAGCAGTCCTTGGACAGCCGAAGCTTTCTTT
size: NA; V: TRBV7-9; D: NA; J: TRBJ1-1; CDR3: CASSVGRGEDTEAFF; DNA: TGTGCCAGCAGCGTCGGCAGGGGAGAGGACACTGAAGCTTTCTTT